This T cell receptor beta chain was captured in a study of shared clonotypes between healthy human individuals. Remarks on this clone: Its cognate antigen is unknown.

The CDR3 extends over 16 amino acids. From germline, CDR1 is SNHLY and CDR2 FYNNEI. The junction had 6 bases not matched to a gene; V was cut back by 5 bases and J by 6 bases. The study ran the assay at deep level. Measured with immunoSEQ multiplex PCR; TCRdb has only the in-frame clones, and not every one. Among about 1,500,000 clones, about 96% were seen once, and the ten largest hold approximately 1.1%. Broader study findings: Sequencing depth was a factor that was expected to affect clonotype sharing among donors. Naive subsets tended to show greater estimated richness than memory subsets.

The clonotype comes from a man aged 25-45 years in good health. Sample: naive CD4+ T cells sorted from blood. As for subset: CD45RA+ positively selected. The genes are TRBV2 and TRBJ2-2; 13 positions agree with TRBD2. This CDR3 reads CASSPSGLAGSGELFF. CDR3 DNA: TGTGCCAGCAGTCCCTCGGGACTAGCGGGATCCGGGGAGCTGTTTTTT. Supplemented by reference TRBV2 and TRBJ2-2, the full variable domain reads EPEVTQTPSHQVTQMGQEVILRCVPISNHLYFYWYRQILGQKVEFLVSFYNNEISEKSEIFDDQFSVERPDGSNFTLKIRSTKLEDSAMYFCASSPSGLAGSGELFFGEGSRLTVL.